This T cell receptor beta chain appears in the sequencing data of a study of cytomegalovirus exposure and HLA in healthy donors. Trimming took 0 bases from V and 4 from J, leaving 8 bases between them. CDR1 is GTSNPN, CDR2 SVGIG, per germline (reference sequence). The CDR3 covers 13 residues. The PCR ran on 60 Vbeta and 13 Jbeta primers. Assay used: immunoSEQ multiplex PCR; TCRdb lists only in-frame clones, some missing. In the table there are around 150,000 clones, around 75% of which are singletons. This TCR derives from a man between 18 and 29 years old in good health and CMV-seropositive. Sequenced input: PBMCs. The chain is built from TRBV30 and TRBJ2-3, with D unresolved. The CDR3 loop is CAWSVAYADTQYF. The CDR3 DNA sequence: TGTGCCTGGAGTGTAGCTTATGCAGATACGCAGTATTTT.